Shown below are 28 T cell receptor beta chains from a single sample sequenced in a study of blood T cell repertoires in COVID-19. The assay was immunoSEQ multiplex PCR, and TCRdb's table has in-frame clones only and misses some. The table shows over 50,000 clones, with more than 75% occurring only once. The source material was peripheral blood. The source is a human donor in a cohort sampled during active COVID-19.

This clone has just one count. The chain couples TRBV18 to TRBJ2-5, with a possible D match to TRBD2 (7 bases). Germline V gene lookup returns CDR1 KGHSH and CDR2 LQKENI. This CDR3 comprises 15 residues. Trimming took 6 bases from V and 10 from J, leaving 24 bases between them. CDR3 DNA sequence: TGTGCCAGCTCCCCGGGGGGCAGCCAGGAGGCGAGCCAGTACTTC. As protein: CASSPGGSQEASQYF.

The chain links TRBV21-1 to TRBJ1-3; the D call TRBD1 from the table was never checked on the DNA. TRBV21-1 is recorded as a pseudogene. The CDR3 runs to 15 residues. CDR3 DNA sequence: TGTGCCAGCAGCAAAGTTGCAACAGGTGGAAACACCATATATTTT. Translation: CASSKVATGGNTIYF.

CDR3: CASSLRTGGRTYEQYF. CDR3 DNA sequence: TGTGCCAGCAGCTTACGCACAGGGGGGCGAACCTACGAGCAGTACTTC. This sequence joins TRBV5-5 and TRBJ2-7; TRBD1 matches 8 bases. V shed 2 bases, J shed 2 bases, and the junction held 9 bases outside the gene matches. The CDR3 has 16 amino acids. Germline V gene data show CDR1 as SGHKS and CDR2 as YYEKEE (reference sequence).

This sequence joins TRBV18 and TRBJ2-1; 8 bases are shared with TRBD2. The CDR3 loop spans 18 amino acids. The V segment lost 0 bases and the J segment 7 bases; nucleotides outside the gene matches: 14. Germline V CDR1 and CDR2: KGHSH, LQKENI. The CDR3 nucleotides read TGTGCCAGCTCACCACCGTCTCTGAGCGGGGGAGGGTATAATGAGCAGTTCTTC. Protein: CASSPPSLSGGGYNEQFF.

This clone was observed once. This chain joins TRBV15 and TRBJ2-1; 11 bases align to TRBD2. This CDR3 has 16 residues. Looked up from germline, CDR1 is LNHNV and CDR2 is YYDKDF (reference sequence). V was clipped by 8 bases and J by 0 bases; unmatched bases: 6. CDR3 loop: CATSGLAELSYNEQFF. For the CDR3, the DNA is TGTGCCACCTCGGGACTAGCGGAACTCTCCTACAATGAGCAGTTCTTC.

The chain combines TRBV7-2 with TRBJ2-5; 7 nucleotides agree with TRBD1. Germline CDR1 and CDR2: SGHTA and FQGNSA. This CDR3 contains 14 residues. V gave up 5 bases and J gave up 2 bases; unmatched junction bases: 5. In DNA form, the CDR3 reads TGTGCCAGCAGCCCTGGGACAGTACAAGAGACCCAGTACTTC. The encoded protein is CASSPGTVQETQYF.

The gene calls are TRBV27 and TRBJ1-1; no firm D call. Germline V gene data show CDR1 as MNHEY and CDR2 as SMNVEV (reference sequence). V lost 2 bases, J lost 3 bases, and 10 bases lay in between. The CDR3 totals 14 residues. The CDR3 here is CASSLRPRYTEAFF. The DNA for the CDR3 is TGTGCCAGCAGTTTAAGGCCCAGGTACACTGAAGCTTTCTTT.

The rearrangement joins TRBV6-5 to TRBJ1-1; 9 bases line up with TRBD1. Germline V gives CDR1 MNHEY, CDR2 SVGAGI. The CDR3 contains 15 residues. V was pared by 6 bases and J by 10 bases, with 15 bases of the junction left unmatched. The CDR3 reads CASRDPGQGLRGAFF. In DNA, the CDR3 is TGTGCCAGCAGGGATCCGGGACAGGGCCTTAGGGGAGCTTTCTTT.

The gene calls are TRBV18 and TRBJ2-5, with a weak D call TRBD2 (5 bases). The germline V gene encodes CDR1 KGHSH and CDR2 LQKENI. The length of the CDR3 is 14 residues. Trimming pared 1 base from V and 5 bases from J, leaving 11 bases between. CDR3 nucleotides: TGTGCCAGCTCACCACTTCCAGCGGAGGAGACCCAGTACTTC. It translates to CASSPLPAEETQYF.

The chain couples TRBV5-8 to TRBJ1-2; D is ambiguous. Deletions cut 1 base from V and 4 bases from J, with 5 bases between. This CDR3 has 12 amino acids. Germline V gives CDR1 SGHTS, CDR2 YDEGEE. CDR3: CASSLSPYGYTF. As DNA, the CDR3 is TGTGCCAGCAGCTTGAGCCCCTATGGCTACACCTTC.

The chain employs TRBV18 and TRBJ1-2, with no clear D. Between the trimmed V and J ends, which lost 3 bases and 5 bases, there was a span of 16 bases. CDR1 is KGHSH and CDR2 is LQKENI in the germline V gene. The CDR3 sequence is 15 residues long. CDR3 bases: TGTGCCAGCTCACCCGCCGACACGACCACTTATGGCTACACCTTC. It codes for CASSPADTTTYGYTF.

The CDR3 region is CASSPDRARQFF. The CDR3 bases are TGTGCCAGCAGCCCGGACAGGGCGCGGCAGTTCTTC. The chain employs TRBV28 and TRBJ2-1; 8 bases agree with TRBD1. In germline, CDR1 is MDHEN, CDR2 SYDVKM. The V gene end was trimmed by 6 bases and the J gene end by 12 bases; junction bases not matched to a gene: 7. The CDR3 loop spans 12 amino acids. The complete variable domain, with remaining parts taken from reference TRBV28 and TRBJ2-1, reads DVKVTQSSRYLVKRTGEKVFLECVQDMDHENMFWYRQDPGLGLRLIYFSYDVKMKEKGDIPEGYSVSREKKERFSLILESASTNQTSMYLCASSPDRARQFFGPGTRLTVL.

The chain employs TRBV2 and TRBJ1-1; D gene uncertain. The CDR3 sequence is 15 residues long. Trimming stripped 2 bases from V and 0 bases from J, with 10 bases between. Per germline, CDR1 SNHLY and CDR2 FYNNEI. The CDR3 loop reads CASSEQPTLNTEAFF. CDR3 nucleotide sequence: TGTGCCAGCAGTGAACAACCGACTCTGAACACTGAAGCTTTCTTT.

Details on this clone: Just one base apart from a much larger clone, this may be a read error. This sample includes further DNA sequences coding for the same CDR3. Here the CDR3 reads CASSSWTGVNYEQYF. The CDR3 nucleotides are TGTGCTAGCAGTTCGTGGACAGGGGTGAACTACGAGCAGTACTTC. The chain couples TRBV27 to TRBJ2-7; 9 bases align to TRBD1. The germline V gene encodes CDR1 MNHEY and CDR2 SMNVEV (reference sequence). This CDR3 is 15 amino acids long.

The rearrangement joins TRBV27 to TRBJ1-5; D ambiguous. Looked up from germline, CDR1 is MNHEY and CDR2 is SMNVEV (reference sequence). Trimming shortened V by 1 base and J by 6 bases, and 7 bases separated the two germline ends. CDR3 length: 13 residues. The CDR3 DNA is TGTGCCAGCAGTTTATATGGTAGTCAGCCCCAGCATTTT. Translation gives CASSLYGSQPQHF.

The chain uses TRBV4-2 and TRBJ1-6; D gene ambiguous. This CDR3 spans 15 amino acids. Germline assignment: CDR1 LGHNA and CDR2 YNFKEQ. V lost 3 bases, J lost 0 bases, and 6 bases lay in between. CDR3 loop: CASSQLSSYNSPLHF. CDR3 sequence (DNA): TGTGCCAGCAGCCAGCTTAGCTCCTATAATTCACCCCTCCACTTT.

The chain has TRBV5-1 and TRBJ2-7; 10 positions agree with TRBD2. V was clipped by 3 bases and J by 5 bases; unmatched bases: 2. The CDR3 spans 13 residues. Germline loops: CDR1 SGHRS, CDR2 YFSETQ. CDR3 DNA: TGCGCCAGCAGCTCCGGGACTAGCGACGAGCAGTACTTC. It is translated as CASSSGTSDEQYF.

The gene calls are TRBV5-4 and TRBJ2-1; 8 nucleotides line up with TRBD2. This CDR3 spans 17 amino acids. J was trimmed by 2 bases and V by 0 bases; bases with no gene match: 7. CDR1 and CDR2 (germline): SGHNT, YYREEE (reference sequence). CDR3 sequence reads: CASSLAGGGYPYNEQFF. DNA for the CDR3: TGTGCCAGCAGCTTGGCCGGGGGGGGGTACCCCTACAATGAGCAGTTCTTC.

The V call is TRBV28, the J call TRBJ2-7; D possibly corresponds to TRBD2 (5 bases). Germline assignment: CDR1 MDHEN and CDR2 SYDVKM. The CDR3 has 14 amino acids. V was pared by 2 bases and J by 2 bases, with 10 bases between. In nucleotides, the CDR3 is TGTGCCAGCAGTTTAAGAGGGTCTGCCTACGAGCAGTACTTC. Its protein product is CASSLRGSAYEQYF. Full variable domain (rest looked up from reference TRBV28 and TRBJ2-7): DVKVTQSSRYLVKRTGEKVFLECVQDMDHENMFWYRQDPGLGLRLIYFSYDVKMKEKGDIPEGYSVSREKKERFSLILESASTNQTSMYLCASSLRGSAYEQYFGPGTRLTVT.

The V and J genes are TRBV5-1 and TRBJ2-3; weak D call: TRBD2 (6 bases). V was cut by 1 base and J by 2 bases, with 20 bases left in between. CDR3 length equals 18 residues. CDR1 is SGHRS and CDR2 is YFSETQ in the germline V gene. The DNA for the CDR3 is TGCGCCAGCAGCTTGATTCGACTAAGCGGGCCCCCCACAGATACGCAGTATTTT. Protein product: CASSLIRLSGPPTDTQYF.

The rearrangement uses TRBV2 and TRBJ2-7; 7 bases map to TRBD1. The ends lost 5 bases at V and 3 bases at J; junction bases unmatched: 7. The CDR3 is made up of 14 amino acids. The germline CDR1 and CDR2 sequences are SNHLY and FYNNEI. This CDR3 is CASSWAGGGYEQYF. CDR3 bases: TGTGCCAGCAGTTGGGCAGGGGGTGGCTACGAGCAGTACTTC.

This chain links TRBV18 with TRBJ2-2, with TRBD1 identical over 8 bases. This CDR3 region has 15 residues. V was pared by 3 bases and J by 5 bases, with 5 bases of the junction left unmatched. Germline V gene sequence: CDR1 KGHSH, CDR2 LQKENI. This chain's CDR3 is CASSPQGARTGELFF. The CDR3 bases are TGTGCCAGCTCACCCCAGGGGGCGCGGACCGGGGAGCTGTTTTTT. The entire variable domain, with the rest obtained from reference TRBV18 and TRBJ2-2, is as follows: NAGVMQNPRHLVRRRGQEARLRCSPMKGHSHVYWYRQLPEEGLKFMVYLQKENIIDESGMPKERFSAEFPKEGPSILRIQQVVRGDSAAYFCASSPQGARTGELFFGEGSRLTVL.

This chain joins TRBV6-5 and TRBJ2-7; D not certain. CDR3 length: 14 residues. Germline CDR1 is MNHEY and CDR2 is SVGAGI. The V end was cut by 7 bases, the J end by 3 bases, with 16 bases between. CDR3 region: CASIPRSDGYEQYF. Written as DNA, the CDR3 is TGTGCCAGCATTCCCAGGTCAGATGGCTACGAGCAGTACTTC.

This clone was found a few times. The rearrangement links TRBV19 to TRBJ1-1; D is uncertain. CDR1 and CDR2 (germline): LNHDA, SQIVND (reference sequence). Trimming pared 10 bases from V and 7 bases from J, leaving 10 bases between. CDR3 length: 10 residues. The CDR3 loop reads CATEGNEAFF. Here the CDR3 DNA reads TGTGCCACCGAGGGTAATGAAGCTTTCTTT.

The genes are TRBV28 and TRBJ2-3, with 7 bases aligning to TRBD2. The V segment lost 5 bases and the J segment 3 bases; nucleotides outside the gene matches: 2. This CDR3 spans 13 amino acids. The germline V gene has CDR1 MDHEN and CDR2 SYDVKM. The CDR3 nucleotides read TGTGCCAGCAGTCGGCGGGGGACAGATACGCAGTATTTT. Its translation: CASSRRGTDTQYF.

This chain joins TRBV28 and TRBJ1-1, with unresolved D. Between the trimmed V and J ends, which lost 4 bases and 0 bases, there was a span of 3 bases. CDR1 is MDHEN, CDR2 SYDVKM, per germline. The CDR3 totals 12 residues. The CDR3 protein is CASSSVNTEAFF. DNA for the CDR3: TGTGCCAGCAGTTCGGTGAACACTGAAGCTTTCTTT.

This rearrangement joins TRBV7-3 to TRBJ1-2; 7 positions match TRBD1. The CDR3 extends over 13 amino acids. Germline CDR1 SGHTA, CDR2 FQGTGA. J gave up 4 bases and V 5 bases, and 4 bases lay outside the gene matches. CDR3 nucleotide sequence: TGTGCCAGCAGCGCATCAGGGGGCTATGGCTACACCTTC. It encodes CASSASGGYGYTF.

The chain recombines TRBV6-6 with TRBJ2-7; D is uncertain. CDR1 MNHNY and CDR2 SVGAGI come from the germline V gene (reference sequence). Between the trimmed V and J ends, which lost 0 bases and 2 bases, there was a span of 8 bases. This CDR3 is 14 amino acids long. This CDR3 is CASSYSYPTYEQYF. The CDR3 DNA sequence: TGTGCCAGCAGTTACTCCTATCCTACCTACGAGCAGTACTTC.